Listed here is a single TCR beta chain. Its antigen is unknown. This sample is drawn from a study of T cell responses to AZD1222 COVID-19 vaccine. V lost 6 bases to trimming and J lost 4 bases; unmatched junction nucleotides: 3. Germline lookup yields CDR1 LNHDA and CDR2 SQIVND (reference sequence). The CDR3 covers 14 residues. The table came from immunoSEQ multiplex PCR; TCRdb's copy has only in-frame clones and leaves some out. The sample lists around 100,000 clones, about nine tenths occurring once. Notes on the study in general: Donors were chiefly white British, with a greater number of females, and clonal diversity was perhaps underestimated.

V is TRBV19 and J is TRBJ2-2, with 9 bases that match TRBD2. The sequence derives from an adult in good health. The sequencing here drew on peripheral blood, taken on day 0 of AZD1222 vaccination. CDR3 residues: CASRGLATTGELFF. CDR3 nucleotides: TGTGCCAGTAGAGGACTAGCGACCACCGGGGAGCTGTTTTTT.